This T cell receptor beta chain was identified during a study of blood T cell repertoires in COVID-19. Whole-study context: PBMCs, B-cell-depleted T cells, or T cells were the source of the cDNA or gDNA that made up the material.

V dropped 4 bases and J dropped 8; count of bases not matched to a gene: 7. Germline V gene data show CDR1 as LGHDT and CDR2 as YNNKEL (reference sequence). The CDR3 covers 14 residues. Authors' data handling: Amplification of reference gene primers was used by the study to estimate nucleated cell counts. Using immunoSEQ multiplex PCR, the repertoire was profiled, and TCRdb retains in-frame clones only, with some absent. V, J and clone size reflect that table, while D and trimming were determined from the DNA. The data contain some 250,000 clones, around 90% of them singletons. Material: peripheral blood. The TCR originated in a man between 60 and 75 years old who had recovered from COVID-19. This chain uses TRBV3-1 (or the pseudogene TRBV3-2) with TRBJ2-2; TRBD1 agrees at 7 bases. DNA for the CDR3: TGTGCCAGCAGCCTTGGACAGGCCCCAGGGGAGCTGTTTTTT. Its translation: CASSLGQAPGELFF.